The rows below give T cell receptor beta chains drawn from one sample of a study of OX40 agonist ivuxolimab in advanced cancers. The table came from immunoSEQ multiplex PCR; TCRdb's copy has only in-frame clones and leaves some out. The repertoire holds just over 95,000 clones, with around 90% as singletons. The specimen was CD4+ or CD8+ T cells sorted from blood, collected in a trial of the OX40 agonist ivuxolimab. The receptors originated from an adult with an advanced solid tumor such as melanoma, head and neck, liver or kidney cancer. Each CDR3 is given with its conserved first and last residue. Each record gives: clone size, J gene, D gene, V gene, CDR3 DNA, CDR3 protein. A D gene is named only where the DNA matches it firmly. Part of the rows lack a size; the others show once, few, many or a class for expanded clones.

size: NA; J: TRBJ1-6; D: NA; V: TRBV7-8; DNA: TGTGCCAGCAGCTTAGGGGGGACCCAATTGCATTCACCCCTCCACTTT; CDR3: CASSLGGTQLHSPLHF
size: NA; J: TRBJ2-1; D: TRBD1; V: TRBV11-1; DNA: TGTGCCAGCAGCTCGACAGGGGTTTTCAATGAGCAGTTCTTC; CDR3: CASSSTGVFNEQFF
size: NA; J: TRBJ1-4; D: TRBD1; V: TRBV28; DNA: TGTGCCAGCAGTTCCGGACAGGGGAATGAAAAACTGTTTTTT; CDR3: CASSSGQGNEKLFF
size: NA; J: TRBJ2-3; D: TRBD2; V: TRBV10-1; DNA: TGCGCCAGCAGCGCACTAGCGGGGGGACGTACAGATACGCAGTATTTT; CDR3: CASSALAGGRTDTQYF
size: NA; J: TRBJ1-3; D: NA; V: TRBV19; DNA: TGTGCCAGTAGTGAGTCCCGGCGAAACACCATATATTTT; CDR3: CASSESRRNTIYF
size: NA; J: TRBJ2-5; D: TRBD2; V: TRBV18; DNA: TGTGCCAGCTCACCCCGGACTAGCGGGGACCAAGAGACCCAGTACTTC; CDR3: CASSPRTSGDQETQYF
size: NA; J: TRBJ2-3; D: NA; V: TRBV6-1; DNA: TGTGCCAGCAGTGGGCGGGACCCAGCCTTACCAGATACGCAGTATTTT; CDR3: CASSGRDPALPDTQYF
size: NA; J: TRBJ1-1; D: NA; V: TRBV5-1; DNA: TGCGCCGGCAGCTTGGGGAATGGTGACACTGAAGCTTTCTTT; CDR3: CAGSLGNGDTEAFF
size: NA; J: TRBJ2-2; D: NA; V: TRBV5-1; DNA: TGCGCCAGCAGCTTGGAAATCACCGGGGAGCTGTTTTTT; CDR3: CASSLEITGELFF
size: few; J: TRBJ1-2; D: TRBD1; V: TRBV6-6; DNA: TGTGCCAGCAGTTCCGGACAGGTCTCTGGCTACACCTTC; CDR3: CASSSGQVSGYTF
size: NA; J: TRBJ2-6; D: TRBD1; V: TRBV2; DNA: TGTGCCAGCAACTCGGACAGGGCCCCGGGGGGGGCCAACGTCCTGACTTTC; CDR3: CASNSDRAPGGANVLTF
size: NA; J: TRBJ1-1; D: TRBD1; V: TRBV4-1; DNA: TGCGCCAGCAGCCGGCTGACAGGGGGCACTGAAGCTTTCTTT; CDR3: CASSRLTGGTEAFF
size: once; J: TRBJ1-5; D: NA; V: TRBV18; DNA: TGTGCCAGCTCACCAGGGGGGAGCAATCAGCCCCAGCATTTT; CDR3: CASSPGGSNQPQHF
size: once; J: TRBJ2-7; D: TRBD2; V: TRBV6-1; DNA: TGTGCCAGCAGAACTAGCGGACTCTTTTACGAGCAGTACTTC; CDR3: CASRTSGLFYEQYF
size: NA; J: TRBJ2-7; D: NA; V: TRBV5-1; DNA: TGCGCCAGCAGCCAAATGTGGGCGGAGGGTAGCGAGCAGTACTTC; CDR3: CASSQMWAEGSEQYF
size: once; J: TRBJ2-7; D: TRBD2; V: TRBV7-8; DNA: TGTGCCAGCAGCCGGGGACTAGAAACCTACGAGCAGTACTTC; CDR3: CASSRGLETYEQYF
size: NA; J: TRBJ1-2; D: TRBD1; V: TRBV2; DNA: TGTGCCAGCAGCCGACAGGGGTCGGGTGGCTACACCTTC; CDR3: CASSRQGSGGYTF
size: NA; J: TRBJ1-2; D: NA; V: TRBV9; DNA: TGTGCCAGCAGCGTAGCGAGGGGTTATGGCTACACCTTC; CDR3: CASSVARGYGYTF
size: NA; J: TRBJ2-4; D: NA; V: TRBV19; DNA: TGTGCCAGTAGTTCAGCGGAGGGGGGTCTCCCCAAAAACATTCAGTACTTC; CDR3: CASSSAEGGLPKNIQYF
size: NA; J: TRBJ2-1; D: NA; V: TRBV11-2; DNA: TGTGCCAGCAGCCCCCGGGTAGGAAACTACAATGAGCAGTTCTTC; CDR3: CASSPRVGNYNEQFF
size: once; J: TRBJ2-7; D: NA; V: TRBV11-2; DNA: TGTGCCAGCAGCTTAGATCCTGGGGGGAGGCCCTACGAGCAGTACTTC; CDR3: CASSLDPGGRPYEQYF
size: NA; J: TRBJ2-2; D: NA; V: TRBV11-3; DNA: TGTGCCAGCAGTAATAAGGGGGGGCCCGGGGAGCTGTTTTTT; CDR3: CASSNKGGPGELFF
size: NA; J: TRBJ2-3; D: TRBD1; V: TRBV6-4; DNA: TGTGCCAGCAGCCTGGGGACAGCCGGTCGCACAGATACGCAGTATTTT; CDR3: CASSLGTAGRTDTQYF
size: NA; J: TRBJ2-1; D: TRBD2; V: TRBV6-1; DNA: TGTGCCAGCAGTGTAATTAGCGGGCCCTACAATGAGCAGTTCTTC; CDR3: CASSVISGPYNEQFF
size: NA; J: TRBJ2-3; D: NA; V: TRBV11-3; DNA: TGTGCCAGCAGCACAGAGGCGGGGTCTAGCACAGATACGCAGTATTTT; CDR3: CASSTEAGSSTDTQYF
size: NA; J: TRBJ1-1; D: NA; V: TRBV5-4; DNA: TGTGCCAGCAGCGTGGAGGGGGTTACTGAAGCTTTCTTT; CDR3: CASSVEGVTEAFF
size: few; J: TRBJ1-2; D: TRBD1; V: TRBV10-3; DNA: TGTGCCATCAGGGGACAGGGAAGTGGCTACACCTTC; CDR3: CAIRGQGSGYTF
size: NA; J: TRBJ2-7; D: TRBD2; V: TRBV10-3; DNA: TGTGCCACTGGGGGGACTACCGCCGGGGAGCAGTACTTC; CDR3: CATGGTTAGEQYF
size: NA; J: TRBJ2-3; D: TRBD1; V: TRBV5-1; DNA: TGCGCCAGCAGGCTCACAGGGGCACACACAGATACGCAGTATTTT; CDR3: CASRLTGAHTDTQYF
size: NA; J: TRBJ1-2; D: TRBD1; V: TRBV9; DNA: TGTGCCAGCAGCCGACAGGGCTCCAACTATGGCTACACCTTC; CDR3: CASSRQGSNYGYTF
size: NA; J: TRBJ2-1; D: NA; V: TRBV5-1; DNA: TGCGCCAGCAGCGTGGATCTTGGCGGCAATGAGCAGTTCTTC; CDR3: CASSVDLGGNEQFF
size: NA; J: TRBJ1-6; D: NA; V: TRBV25-1; DNA: TGTGCCAGCAGTGAAGCCACGCAGGGGTATAATTCACCCCTCCACTTT; CDR3: CASSEATQGYNSPLHF
size: NA; J: TRBJ2-7; D: NA; V: TRBV27; DNA: TGTGCCAGCAGGTCCTTGGGGGGCCTCCTGAGAACCTACGAGCAGTACTTC; CDR3: CASRSLGGLLRTYEQYF
size: NA; J: TRBJ1-1; D: NA; V: TRBV5-1; DNA: TGCGCCAGCAGCTCCATTCCAGGGTTTGCGACTGAAGCTTTCTTT; CDR3: CASSSIPGFATEAFF
size: NA; J: TRBJ2-1; D: TRBD1; V: TRBV5-4; DNA: TGTGCCAGCAGCCCGCGGACGGGACAGTACAATGAGCAGTTCTTC; CDR3: CASSPRTGQYNEQFF
size: NA; J: TRBJ1-2; D: NA; V: TRBV7-9; DNA: TGTGCCAGCAGCATCCAGGGGATGGGCAACTATGGCTACACCTTC; CDR3: CASSIQGMGNYGYTF
size: NA; J: TRBJ2-5; D: NA; V: TRBV15; DNA: TGTGCCACCAGCAGAGGTGGACAGAGAGGGGCCCAGTACTTC; CDR3: CATSRGGQRGAQYF
size: NA; J: TRBJ2-5; D: TRBD1; V: TRBV29-1; DNA: TGCAGCGTTGAGCGTCAGGGGGCCGTAGAGACCCAGTACTTC; CDR3: CSVERQGAVETQYF
size: NA; J: TRBJ2-5; D: NA; V: TRBV11-1; DNA: TGTGCCAGCAGCTTAGTCTTCTCGGCGAAACAAGAGACCCAGTACTTC; CDR3: CASSLVFSAKQETQYF
size: NA; J: TRBJ2-7; D: TRBD1; V: TRBV5-1; DNA: TGCGCCAGCAGCTTGGGGCTCGGACAGGGGGCGACTCGGCAGTACTTC; CDR3: CASSLGLGQGATRQYF
size: once; J: TRBJ2-1; D: TRBD2; V: TRBV19; DNA: TGTGCCAGTAGCATTAGCGGGGAGCACTACAATGAGCAGTTCTTC; CDR3: CASSISGEHYNEQFF
size: few; J: TRBJ2-1; D: TRBD2; V: TRBV7-9; DNA: TGTGCCAGCAGCTTAGAAAGGAGCGGGGGAGGGTACAATGAGCAGTTCTTC; CDR3: CASSLERSGGGYNEQFF
size: NA; J: TRBJ1-5; D: NA; V: TRBV7-6; DNA: TGTGCCAGCAGCCCGCGGGTGTCAGGGAAAGATAGCAATCAGCCCCAGCATTTT; CDR3: CASSPRVSGKDSNQPQHF
size: NA; J: TRBJ1-5; D: NA; V: TRBV19; DNA: TGTGCCAGTAGCCGCGGTAGCAATCAGCCCCAGCATTTT; CDR3: CASSRGSNQPQHF